What follows are 27 T cell receptor beta chains derived from one specimen sequenced in a study of blood T cell repertoires in COVID-19. Some clones are missing from TCRdb's copy, which holds only in-frame ones; the method was immunoSEQ multiplex PCR. The table records around 400,000 clones, around nine tenths of them present only once. The specimen sequenced was PBMCs or T cells enriched from blood (not recorded which). The receptors were gathered from a woman aged 18-35 years who had been exposed to COVID-19.

V and J are TRBV5-1 and TRBJ2-1; 8 positions agree with TRBD1. The junction had 16 bases not matched to a gene; V was cut back by 5 bases and J by 0 bases. The CDR3 sequence is 19 residues long. Germline assignment: CDR1 SGHRS and CDR2 YFSETQ. The CDR3 spells CASRSGTGEASGSYNEQFF. Written as DNA, the CDR3 is TGCGCCAGCAGATCCGGGACAGGAGAAGCCTCTGGCTCCTACAATGAGCAGTTCTTC. The variable domain in full, with the rest retrieved from reference TRBV5-1 and TRBJ2-1, is KAGVTQTPRYLIKTRGQQVTLSCSPISGHRSVSWYQQTPGQGLQFLFEYFSETQRNKGNFPGRFSGRQFSNSRSEMNVSTLELGDSALYLCASRSGTGEASGSYNEQFFGPGTRLTVL.

V usage is TRBV29-1 and J usage is TRBJ2-7; D is perhaps TRBD2 (6 bases). The length of the CDR3 is 13 residues. Germline CDR1 is SQVTM and CDR2 is ANQGSEA. V was pared by 6 bases and J by 0 bases, with 12 bases between. CDR3 region: CSVPAGNSYEQYF. In DNA, the CDR3 is TGCAGCGTCCCCGCGGGGAACTCCTACGAGCAGTACTTC.

The V gene is TRBV27, the J gene TRBJ2-7, with D maybe TRBD1 (7 bases). The CDR3 is 16 residues long. In germline, CDR1 is MNHEY, CDR2 SMNVEV (reference sequence). V was clipped by 3 bases and J by 1 base, with 16 bases between them. This CDR3 is CASSFLMTGRSYEQYF. The CDR3 region has the DNA TGTGCCAGCAGTTTTCTCATGACAGGGAGGTCCTACGAGCAGTACTTC.

The chain carries TRBV4-2 and TRBJ1-5; a weak D match, TRBD1 (6 bases). Germline V gives CDR1 LGHNA, CDR2 YNFKEQ. The V gene lost 0 bases and the J gene lost 6 bases, with 15 bases spanning the gap. The CDR3 runs to 16 residues. The CDR3 DNA reads as TGTGCCAGCAGCCAAGATATAGGGGGGGAGGGTCAGCCCCAGCATTTT. This gives the protein CASSQDIGGEGQPQHF.

The chain links TRBV11-2 to TRBJ1-1; D possibly corresponds to TRBD1 (5 bases). V gave up 1 base and J gave up 2 bases, with 11 bases separating them. Germline V gives CDR1 SGHAT, CDR2 FQNNGV. This CDR3 contains 15 residues. This chain's CDR3 is CASSLGAGINTEAFF. The CDR3 region has the DNA TGTGCCAGCAGCTTAGGGGCAGGGATAAACACTGAAGCTTTCTTT.

This sequence joins TRBV28 and TRBJ1-5; 10 nucleotides align to TRBD1. The CDR3 has 15 amino acids. Looked up from germline, CDR1 is MDHEN and CDR2 is SYDVKM. The V and J ends lost 4 bases and 7 bases, in that order; junction bases with no gene match: 7. Here the CDR3 reads CASSSPGQGEQPQHF. CDR3 coding DNA: TGTGCCAGCAGTTCCCCCGGACAGGGGGAACAGCCCCAGCATTTT.

The gene calls are TRBV5-1 and TRBJ2-2, with 11 bases identical to TRBD2. With V trimmed by 3 bases and J by 3 bases, 4 bases remained unmatched. Germline CDR1 and CDR2: SGHRS and YFSETQ. CDR3 length equals 16 residues. The CDR3 loop is CASSSGTSGYTGELFF. In nucleotides, the CDR3 is TGCGCCAGCAGCTCAGGGACTAGCGGATACACCGGGGAGCTGTTTTTT.

J is TRBJ2-5 and V is TRBV2; 8 bases agree with TRBD2. Germline V gene sequence: CDR1 SNHLY, CDR2 FYNNEI. Trimming at V came to 4 bases and at J to 2 bases, leaving 9 bases not matched to a gene. The CDR3 totals 16 residues. CDR3: CASSAISGIGQETQYF. Written as DNA, the CDR3 is TGTGCCAGCAGTGCCATTAGCGGGATAGGGCAAGAGACCCAGTACTTC.

V and J are TRBV7-2 and TRBJ2-3; 7 nucleotides line up with TRBD1. The V segment lost 3 bases and the J segment 5 bases; nucleotides outside the gene matches: 8. This CDR3 is 15 amino acids long. In germline, CDR1 is SGHTA, CDR2 FQGNSA. This chain's CDR3 is CASSFRGPGIDTQYF. CDR3 bases: TGTGCCAGCAGCTTTAGGGGGCCGGGTATAGATACGCAGTATTTT.

The chain couples TRBV28 to TRBJ1-1; 8 bases line up with TRBD1. Per germline, CDR1 MDHEN and CDR2 SYDVKM. The CDR3 is 14 amino acids. Unmatched junction bases numbered 3, after V lost 5 bases and J lost 1 base. The CDR3 DNA follows: TGTGCCAGCAGTAATACAGGGGGGAACACTGAAGCTTTCTTT. Translating it yields CASSNTGGNTEAFF. Drawing the rest from reference TRBV28 and TRBJ1-1, the complete variable domain is DVKVTQSSRYLVKRTGEKVFLECVQDMDHENMFWYRQDPGLGLRLIYFSYDVKMKEKGDIPEGYSVSREKKERFSLILESASTNQTSMYLCASSNTGGNTEAFFGQGTRLTVV.

The V call is TRBV7-8, the J call TRBJ1-6, with D uncertain. CDR1 and CDR2 from the germline V gene are SGHVS and FQNEAQ. V was pared by 5 bases and J by 9 bases, with 17 bases between. The CDR3 runs 15 residues. CDR3 amino acids: CASSGEEGVTSPLHF. CDR3 in DNA: TGTGCCAGCAGCGGAGAGGAGGGAGTGACTTCACCCCTCCACTTT.

The rearrangement links TRBV3-1 (or the pseudogene TRBV3-2) to TRBJ1-1, with 10 nucleotides matching TRBD1. In germline, CDR1 is LGHDT, CDR2 YNNKEL (reference sequence). J was trimmed by 5 bases and V by 2 bases; bases with no gene match: 11. The CDR3 spans 17 residues. CDR3: CASSQLRTGGRWTEAFF. For the CDR3, the DNA is TGTGCCAGCAGCCAACTTCGGACAGGGGGGCGGTGGACTGAAGCTTTCTTT.

The rearrangement links TRBV29-1 to TRBJ1-1; 9 bases fit TRBD1. Germline V gene sequence: CDR1 SQVTM, CDR2 ANQGSEA. The ends lost 4 bases at V and 0 bases at J; junction bases unmatched: 9. The CDR3 has 16 residues. The CDR3: CSVVGQGKRLNTEAFF. CDR3 coding DNA: TGCAGCGTTGTGGGACAGGGTAAAAGGTTGAACACTGAAGCTTTCTTT. Supplemented by reference TRBV29-1 and TRBJ1-1, the full variable domain reads SAVISQKPSRDICQRGTSLTIQCQVDSQVTMMFWYRQQPGQSLTLIATANQGSEATYESGFVIDKFPISRPNLTFSTLTVSNMSPEDSSIYLCSVVGQGKRLNTEAFFGQGTRLTVV.

The V gene is TRBV21-1, the J gene TRBJ1-5; the table assigns TRBD1, which was not confirmed against the DNA. TRBV21-1 is assigned pseudogene status. The CDR3 covers 16 residues. In nucleotides, the CDR3 is TGTGCCAGCAGCGCCCGGGGACAGGGAAACAATCAGCCCCAGCATTTT. Translating it yields CASSARGQGNNQPQHF.

The V call is TRBV2, the J call TRBJ1-4; 9 nucleotides align to TRBD1. V lost 7 bases and J lost 5; bases outside the gene matches: 11. The CDR3 covers 16 residues. From germline, CDR1 is SNHLY and CDR2 FYNNEI. CDR3 sequence reads: CASIKLVGTGNEKLFF. CDR3 nucleotides: TGTGCCAGCATCAAGCTGGTTGGGACAGGGAATGAAAAACTGTTTTTT.

The V gene is TRBV27, the J gene TRBJ2-1; 13 nucleotides line up with TRBD2. V trimming: 6 bases; J trimming: 8 bases; junction bases outside the gene matches: 10. The germline gives CDR1 MNHEY, CDR2 SMNVEV (reference sequence). The CDR3 contains 16 residues. This CDR3 is CASSTLGLAGVDEQFF. CDR3 DNA sequence: TGTGCCAGCAGCACCCTTGGACTAGCGGGAGTGGATGAGCAGTTCTTC.

The chain links TRBV3-1 (or the pseudogene TRBV3-2) to TRBJ2-3; D not resolved. CDR3 length equals 14 residues. The germline gives CDR1 LGHDT, CDR2 YNNKEL (reference sequence). V dropped 1 base and J dropped 3 bases, with 8 bases sitting between them. The CDR3 region has the DNA TGTGCCAGCAGCCAAGGCTACGTTACAGATACGCAGTATTTT. Translated, it gives CASSQGYVTDTQYF.

This chain links TRBV6-4 with TRBJ2-2; 8 bases fit TRBD1. Germline lookup yields CDR1 MRHNA and CDR2 SNTAGT. The CDR3 is 15 residues long. V shed 4 bases, J shed 4 bases, and the junction held 5 bases outside the gene matches. CDR3 protein: CASSGGTGTTGELFF. The CDR3, as DNA: TGTGCCAGCAGTGGTGGGACAGGAACCACCGGGGAGCTGTTTTTT.

The chain is built from TRBV5-6 and TRBJ2-7; D is unclear. Trimming cost V 3 bases and J 0 bases, with 13 bases left between them. The CDR3 consists of 15 residues. Germline V gives CDR1 SGHDT, CDR2 YYEEEE. The CDR3 DNA sequence: TGTGCCAGCAGCTGGCACAGTGTTAACTCCTACGAGCAGTACTTC. Its translation: CASSWHSVNSYEQYF.

The gene calls are TRBV6-5 and TRBJ1-5, with D possibly TRBD1 on 5 matching bases. The CDR3 has 14 residues. CDR1 and CDR2 (germline): MNHEY, SVGAGI. V was clipped by 11 bases and J by 0 bases, with 14 bases between them. This chain's CDR3 is CASDTLHSNQPQHF. Written as DNA, the CDR3 is TGTGCCTCGGACACCTTACATAGCAATCAGCCCCAGCATTTT.

This clone appeared a single time. This chain uses TRBV18 with TRBJ2-1; TRBD1 matches 9 bases. The junction had 11 bases not matched to a gene; V was cut back by 5 bases and J by 9 bases. CDR3 length equals 15 residues. CDR1 is KGHSH and CDR2 is LQKENI in the germline V gene. The CDR3 DNA follows: TGTGCCAGCTCAACAAGGGACAGGGAATTCGGTGAGCAGTTCTTC. It is translated as CASSTRDREFGEQFF.

The genes are TRBV5-1 and TRBJ2-2; D unclear. The CDR3 runs to 13 residues. Germline V gene sequence: CDR1 SGHRS, CDR2 YFSETQ. The V end was cut by 4 bases, the J end by 5 bases, with 9 bases between. The CDR3 loop is CASSAHRTGELFF. DNA of the CDR3: TGCGCCAGCAGCGCACACCGTACCGGGGAGCTGTTTTTT.

The V gene is TRBV6-4, the J gene TRBJ2-2; 9 bases match TRBD1. Germline loops: CDR1 MRHNA, CDR2 SNTAGT. CDR3 size: 15 residues. V dropped 7 bases and J dropped 2; count of bases not matched to a gene: 5. CDR3 nucleotide sequence: TGTGCCAGCAAGGAGACAGGGGGAAACACCGGGGAGCTGTTTTTT. Translated: CASKETGGNTGELFF.

V is TRBV2 and J is TRBJ1-2, with TRBD1 as a possible D gene (6 bases). Germline loops: CDR1 SNHLY, CDR2 FYNNEI. This CDR3 region has 14 residues. V was shortened by 6 bases and J by 6 bases, with 17 bases between the two germline ends. CDR3 in DNA: TGTGCCAGCAGGGGGGACACAAAAAGGGATGGCTACACCTTC. Translation gives CASRGDTKRDGYTF.

The J gene is TRBJ2-7, the V gene TRBV11-2; D remains unclear. Looked up from germline, CDR1 is SGHAT and CDR2 is FQNNGV. V was cut by 3 bases and J by 5 bases, with 17 bases left in between. There are 15 residues in the CDR3. CDR3: CASSFISLEHDEQYF. The CDR3 DNA is TGTGCCAGCAGCTTCATTTCGTTGGAGCATGACGAGCAGTACTTC.

This clone was found once. Compared with germline, one end of the junction differs, possibly owing to a read error. The V and J genes are TRBV29-1 and TRBJ2-3; 7 bases fit TRBD2. Germline V gene lookup returns CDR1 SQVTM and CDR2 ANQGSEA. CDR3 length: 15 residues. DNA for the CDR3: TGCAGCGCTGAAGAACTAGCGCTAAGCACAGATACGCAGTATTTT. Protein product: CSAEELALSTDTQYF.

V and J are TRBV7-9 and TRBJ1-1; possibly TRBD1 for D (5 bases). Per germline, CDR1 SEHNR and CDR2 FQNEAQ (reference sequence). This CDR3 has 13 amino acids. Trimming shortened V by 2 bases and J by 4 bases, and 8 bases separated the two germline ends. The CDR3 region is CASSLQGPTEAFF. Written as DNA, the CDR3 is TGTGCCAGCAGCTTACAGGGCCCCACTGAAGCTTTCTTT.